This T cell receptor (beta chain) emerged from a study of blood T cell repertoires in COVID-19. Looking at the study overall: Specimens from acute and convalescent COVID-19 originated in the United States, Italy and Spain.

CDR3 length: 13 residues. The V gene lost 3 bases and the J gene lost 3 bases, with 12 bases spanning the gap. CDR1 SQVTM and CDR2 ANQGSEA come from the germline V gene. The table came from immunoSEQ multiplex PCR; TCRdb's copy has only in-frame clones and leaves some out. The repertoire holds around 50,000 clones, with 85% to 95% as singletons. Sample: peripheral blood. V and J are TRBV29-1 and TRBJ2-7; a weak D match, TRBD2 (6 bases). The TCR sequence derives from a man aged 55 to 70 with COVID-19, enrolled during active disease. Written as DNA, the CDR3 is TGCAGCGTTGACGGGGGATCCCTCTACGAGCAGTACTTC. Its translation: CSVDGGSLYEQYF.